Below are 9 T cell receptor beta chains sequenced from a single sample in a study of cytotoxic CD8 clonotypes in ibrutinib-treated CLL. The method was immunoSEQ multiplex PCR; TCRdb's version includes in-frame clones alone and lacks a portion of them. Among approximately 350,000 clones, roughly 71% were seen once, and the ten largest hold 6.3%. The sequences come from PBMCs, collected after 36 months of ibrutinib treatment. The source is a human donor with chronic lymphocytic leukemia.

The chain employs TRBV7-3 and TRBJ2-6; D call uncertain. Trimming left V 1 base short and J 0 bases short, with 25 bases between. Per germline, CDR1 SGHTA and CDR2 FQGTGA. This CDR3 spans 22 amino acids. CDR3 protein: CASSLISSAGANRVSGANVLTF. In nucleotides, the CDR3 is TGTGCCAGCAGCTTAATATCTTCGGCAGGAGCGAACCGGGTCTCTGGGGCCAACGTCCTGACTTTC. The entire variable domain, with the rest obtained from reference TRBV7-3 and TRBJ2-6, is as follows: GAGVSQTPSNKVTEKGKYVELRCDPISGHTALYWYRQSLGQGPEFLIYFQGTGAADDSGLPNDRFFAVRPEGSVSTLKIQRTERGDSAVYLCASSLISSAGANRVSGANVLTFGAGSRLTVL.

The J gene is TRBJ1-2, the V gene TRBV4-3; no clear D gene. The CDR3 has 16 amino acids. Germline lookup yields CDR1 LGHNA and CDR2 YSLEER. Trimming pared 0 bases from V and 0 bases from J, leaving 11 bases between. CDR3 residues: CASSQDQSWANYGYTF. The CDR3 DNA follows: TGCGCCAGCAGCCAAGATCAATCCTGGGCTAACTATGGCTACACCTTC.

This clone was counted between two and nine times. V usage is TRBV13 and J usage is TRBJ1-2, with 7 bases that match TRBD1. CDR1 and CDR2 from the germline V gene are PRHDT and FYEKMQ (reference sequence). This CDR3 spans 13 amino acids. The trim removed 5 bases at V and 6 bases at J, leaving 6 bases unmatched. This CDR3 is CASSPDRVDGYTF. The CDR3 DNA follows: TGTGCCAGCAGCCCAGACAGGGTTGATGGCTACACCTTC.

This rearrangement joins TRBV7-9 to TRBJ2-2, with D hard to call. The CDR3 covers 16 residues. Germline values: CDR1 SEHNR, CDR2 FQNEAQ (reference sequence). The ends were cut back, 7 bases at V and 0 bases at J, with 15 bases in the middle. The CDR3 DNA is TGTGCCAGCAACCCCCCGGTGGCAGCGAACACCGGGGAGCTGTTTTTT. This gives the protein CASNPPVAANTGELFF.

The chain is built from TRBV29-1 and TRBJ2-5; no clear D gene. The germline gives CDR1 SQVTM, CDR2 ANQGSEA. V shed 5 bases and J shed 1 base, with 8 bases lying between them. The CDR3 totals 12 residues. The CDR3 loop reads CSVLQSQETQYF. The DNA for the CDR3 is TGCAGCGTTCTACAGAGCCAAGAGACCCAGTACTTC.

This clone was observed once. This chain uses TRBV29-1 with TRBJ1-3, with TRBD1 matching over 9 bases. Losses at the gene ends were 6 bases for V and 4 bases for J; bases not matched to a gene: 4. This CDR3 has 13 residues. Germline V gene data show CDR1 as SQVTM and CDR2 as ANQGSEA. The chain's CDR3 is CSVGTGSGNTIYF. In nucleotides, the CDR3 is TGCAGCGTGGGGACAGGGTCAGGAAACACCATATATTTT.

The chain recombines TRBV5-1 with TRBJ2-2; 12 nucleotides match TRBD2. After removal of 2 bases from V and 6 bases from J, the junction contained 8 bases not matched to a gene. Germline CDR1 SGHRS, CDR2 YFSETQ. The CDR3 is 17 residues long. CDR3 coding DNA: TGCGCCAGCAGCTTATCTAGCGGGAGGGCCCTCGCCGGGGAGCTGTTTTTT. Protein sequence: CASSLSSGRALAGELFF.

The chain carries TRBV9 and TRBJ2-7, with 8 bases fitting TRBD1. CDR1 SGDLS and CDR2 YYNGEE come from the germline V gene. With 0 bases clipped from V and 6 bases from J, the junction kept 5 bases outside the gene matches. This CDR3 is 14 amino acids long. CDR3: CASSVGPGGSEQYF. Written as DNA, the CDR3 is TGTGCCAGCAGCGTAGGTCCAGGGGGCAGCGAGCAGTACTTC.

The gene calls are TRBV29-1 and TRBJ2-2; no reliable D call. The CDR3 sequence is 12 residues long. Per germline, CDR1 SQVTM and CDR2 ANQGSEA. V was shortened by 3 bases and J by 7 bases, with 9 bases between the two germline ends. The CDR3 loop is CSVDSPHGELFF. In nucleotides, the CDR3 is TGCAGCGTTGATAGTCCCCACGGGGAGCTGTTTTTT.